Below are 26 T cell receptor beta chains sequenced from a single sample in a study of T cells after yellow fever vaccination. Each CDR3 protein is one row after TCRdb ran MiXCR on the 5' RACE reads. Of 310,000 or so distinct CDR3 sequences in the sample, about 6.6% are singletons; the top ten hold around 17%. Source: PBMCs, taken roughly 47 days after the first yellow fever vaccination. The source of these receptors is a man aged 18 to 30 who received the YFV17D yellow fever vaccine.

This clonotype was counted ten times or more. This chain uses TRBV10-3 with TRBJ2-1, with a weak D call TRBD1 (6 bases). The CDR3 contains 14 residues. Per germline, CDR1 ENHRY and CDR2 SYGVKD. The V gene lost 8 bases and the J gene lost 3 bases, with 14 bases spanning the gap. CDR3 bases: TGTGCCATCGATGGGGGCCCCCGCTACAATGAGCAGTTCTTC. It is translated as CAIDGGPRYNEQFF.

This clonotype was observed a handful of times. V gene TRBV12-3 or TRBV12-4 combines with J gene TRBJ2-5; a possible D gene is TRBD2 (7 bases). Trimming took 5 bases from V and 5 from J, leaving 18 bases between them. The CDR3 is 15 amino acids. CDR3 residues: CASSGEGGPWETQYF. DNA for the CDR3: TGTGCCAGCAGTGGGGAGGGGGGGCCGTGGGAGACCCAGTACTTC.

This clonotype has only a few counts. This chain uses TRBV7-8 with TRBJ1-1; 7 nucleotides align to TRBD1. CDR1 SGHVS and CDR2 FQNEAQ come from the germline V gene. This CDR3 contains 13 residues. V was clipped by 7 bases and J by 6 bases; unmatched bases: 8. CDR3 sequence: CASTRGGWAEAFF. The CDR3 nucleotides are TGTGCCAGCACCCGAGGGGGCTGGGCTGAAGCTTTCTTT.

The chain recombines TRBV12-3 or TRBV12-4 with TRBJ2-2; D remains ambiguous. The CDR3 length is 16 residues. Trimming stripped 3 bases from V and 0 bases from J, with 11 bases between. The CDR3 bases are TGTGCCAGCAGTTTCGAAAGGCCCACGAACACCGGGGAGCTGTTTTTT. Translating gives CASSFERPTNTGELFF.

This clonotype has only a few counts. CDR3 sequence (DNA): TGCGCCAGCAGCCAAGGTGGGAAGTATGGCTACACCTTC. It is translated as CASSQGGKYGYTF. The rearrangement links TRBV4-3 to TRBJ1-2; no clear D gene. The CDR3 runs to 13 residues. V gave up 1 base and J gave up 5 bases, with 8 bases separating them. Germline CDR1 and CDR2: LGHNA and YSLEER.

At least ten counts were recorded for this clonotype. V gene TRBV12-3 or TRBV12-4 combines with J gene TRBJ2-1; the D gene is possibly TRBD2 (6 bases). Trimming left V 4 bases short and J 0 bases short, with 13 bases between. There are 16 residues in the CDR3. This chain's CDR3 is CASSSPGVSSYNEQFF. DNA for the CDR3: TGTGCCAGCAGTTCTCCGGGGGTGAGCTCCTACAATGAGCAGTTCTTC.

In this sample, this clonotype turned up a few times. CDR3 nucleotide sequence: TGTGCCAGCAGCCCCGACCGCGTTTCCTACGAGCAGTACTTC. It codes for CASSPDRVSYEQYF. The V gene is TRBV11-2, the J gene TRBJ2-7; D unclear. Germline assignment: CDR1 SGHAT and CDR2 FQNNGV. Trimming shortened V by 5 bases and J by 1 base, and 12 bases separated the two germline ends. The CDR3 contains 14 residues.

This sequence joins TRBV18 and TRBJ2-7; D perhaps matches TRBD1 (6 bases). Germline CDR1 is KGHSH and CDR2 is LQKENI. The CDR3 runs to 11 residues. V lost 6 bases and J 7 bases, leaving 10 bases between the germline ends. For the CDR3, the DNA is TGTGCCAGCTCTGCGCAGGGGGAGCAGTACGTC. Its protein is CASSAQGEQYV.

V and J are TRBV7-2 and TRBJ2-1; 7 bases are a match to TRBD2. The CDR3 length is 16 residues. J was trimmed by 11 bases and V by 2 bases; bases with no gene match: 15. CDR1 is SGHTA and CDR2 is FQGNSA in the germline V gene. CDR3 bases: TGTGCCAGCAGCTTATTGCCGGGGGGAGGGCTAGGACAGCAGTTCTTC. Residues: CASSLLPGGGLGQQFF.

This clonotype appeared a few times. The chain links TRBV5-1 to TRBJ2-2; possibly TRBD1 for D (5 bases). Deletions cut 2 bases from V and 5 bases from J, with 10 bases between. The CDR3 is 14 amino acids. Germline CDR1 reads SGHRS; CDR2 reads YFSETQ. CDR3 bases: TGCGCCAGCAGCTTCGGCAGGGTGACCGGGGAGCTGTTTTTT. Protein sequence: CASSFGRVTGELFF.

This clonotype turned up a few times. The chain is built from TRBV7-2 and TRBJ1-5; no clear D. The V gene's germline CDR1 is SGHTA and CDR2 FQGNSA. The CDR3 sequence is 15 residues long. Trimming cost V 3 bases and J 0 bases, with 9 bases left between them. The CDR3 bases are TGTGCCAGCAGCTTTGGGGTATTTAGCAATCAGCCCCAGCATTTT. As protein: CASSFGVFSNQPQHF.

The chain couples TRBV5-1 to TRBJ2-5; 10 bases align to TRBD2. Looked up from germline, CDR1 is SGHRS and CDR2 is YFSETQ. J gave up 2 bases and V 2 bases, and 6 bases lay outside the gene matches. The CDR3 has 16 amino acids. The CDR3, as DNA: TGCGCCAGCAGCTTTGCTAGCGGGGGCCCTCAAGAGACCCAGTACTTC. Its protein product is CASSFASGGPQETQYF.

J is TRBJ2-3 and V is TRBV6-1; the D is unclear. The CDR3 runs to 10 residues. V was cut by 11 bases and J by 5 bases, with 8 bases left in between. In germline, CDR1 is MNHNS, CDR2 SASEGT. The CDR3 bases are TGTGCCGTCGAAGGAGATACGCAGTATTTT. It specifies CAVEGDTQYF.

This chain joins TRBV18 and TRBJ1-1; D perhaps matches TRBD1 (6 bases). The germline V and J ends were trimmed by 3 bases and 0 bases, with 11 bases remaining between them. There are 15 residues in the CDR3. Germline CDR1 is KGHSH and CDR2 is LQKENI. The CDR3 nucleotides are TGTGCCAGCTCACCGGGACACACAATGAACACTGAAGCTTTCTTT. Its translation: CASSPGHTMNTEAFF.

This chain joins TRBV9 and TRBJ2-1; TRBD1 might be the D (7 bases). V lost 3 bases, J lost 4 bases, and 26 bases lay in between. Germline values: CDR1 SGDLS, CDR2 YYNGEE. The CDR3 runs 19 residues. CDR3 sequence (DNA): TGTGCCAGCAGCGCCGCAGGGGGTGCGGCGGGGAGTAAATACAATGAGCAGTTCTTC. It is translated as CASSAAGGAAGSKYNEQFF.

This chain links TRBV3-1 with TRBJ2-1; TRBD2 matches at 8 bases. CDR1 and CDR2 from the germline V gene are LGHDT and YNNKEL (reference sequence). With 2 bases clipped from V and 5 bases from J, the junction kept 11 bases outside the gene matches. The CDR3 loop spans 17 amino acids. The CDR3 sequence: CASSQLAGQAPNNEQFF. The CDR3 DNA reads as TGTGCCAGCAGCCAATTAGCGGGGCAAGCTCCTAACAATGAGCAGTTCTTC.

The gene calls are TRBV30 and TRBJ2-6, with a tentative D call TRBD1 (5 bases). V was cut by 3 bases and J by 0 bases, with 12 bases left in between. The germline V gene has CDR1 GTSNPN and CDR2 SVGIG (reference sequence). The CDR3 sequence is 16 residues long. The CDR3 sequence is CAWSVTRVSGANVLTF. The CDR3 region has the DNA TGTGCCTGGAGCGTTACCAGGGTCTCTGGGGCCAACGTCCTGACTTTC. Looking up the rest from reference TRBV30 and TRBJ2-6 gives the full variable domain: SQTIHQWPATLVQPVGSPLSLECTVEGTSNPNLYWYRQAAGRGLQLLFYSVGIGQISSEVPQNLSASRPQDRQFILSSKKLLLSDSGFYLCAWSVTRVSGANVLTFGAGSRLTVL.

This clonotype was seen more than once but under ten times. The V and J genes are TRBV5-1 and TRBJ1-1, with D uncertain. Trimming left V 1 base short and J 0 bases short, with 10 bases between. Germline V gene lookup returns CDR1 SGHRS and CDR2 YFSETQ. The CDR3 covers 15 residues. CDR3 coding DNA: TGCGCCAGCAGCTTGTTGGGTGACATGAACACTGAAGCTTTCTTT. Its translation is CASSLLGDMNTEAFF. The full variable domain, rest sourced from reference TRBV5-1 and TRBJ1-1, is KAGVTQTPRYLIKTRGQQVTLSCSPISGHRSVSWYQQTPGQGLQFLFEYFSETQRNKGNFPGRFSGRQFSNSRSEMNVSTLELGDSALYLCASSLLGDMNTEAFFGQGTRLTVV.

This clonotype was found many times. V is TRBV30 and J is TRBJ1-5; 7 bases align to TRBD1. Germline trimming cut 3 bases from V and 6 bases from J; bases unmatched to any gene: 8. The CDR3 extends over 14 amino acids. Germline CDR1 and CDR2: GTSNPN and SVGIG (reference sequence). CDR3 region: CAWRNDRAGQPQHF. The CDR3 nucleotides are TGTGCCTGGAGGAACGACAGGGCGGGTCAGCCCCAGCATTTT. The variable domain in full, with the rest retrieved from reference TRBV30 and TRBJ1-5, is SQTIHQWPATLVQPVGSPLSLECTVEGTSNPNLYWYRQAAGRGLQLLFYSVGIGQISSEVPQNLSASRPQDRQFILSSKKLLLSDSGFYLCAWRNDRAGQPQHFGDGTRLSIL.

This clonotype was counted a few times. The chain recombines TRBV28 with TRBJ1-2; a possible D gene is TRBD1 (5 bases). Germline CDR1 is MDHEN and CDR2 is SYDVKM. CDR3 length: 12 amino acids. Trimming stripped 8 bases from V and 5 bases from J, with 12 bases between. As DNA, the CDR3 is TGTGCCAGCGGCGGGGGTTTATATGGCTACACCTTC. Translating it yields CASGGGLYGYTF.

This clonotype was found a few times. The J gene is TRBJ2-2, the V gene TRBV20-1; 10 nucleotides line up with TRBD1. CDR1 is DFQATT and CDR2 is SNEGSKA in the germline V gene (reference sequence). The CDR3 has 14 amino acids. V shed 5 bases, J shed 6 bases, and the junction held 6 bases outside the gene matches. The DNA of the CDR3 is TGCAGTGCTGAGACAGGGGGCAGTGCCGGGGAGCTGTTTTTT. Translating gives CSAETGGSAGELFF.

The rearrangement joins TRBV6-2 or TRBV6-3 to TRBJ2-2, with D possibly called TRBD1 or TRBD2 (5 bases each). The CDR3 is 15 amino acids. Trimming cost V 1 base and J 6 bases, with 12 bases left between them. CDR1 and CDR2 (germline): MNHEY, SVGEGT. CDR3 in amino acids: CASSYWPRGAGELFF. The CDR3, as DNA: TGTGCCAGCAGTTACTGGCCGCGAGGGGCCGGGGAGCTGTTTTTT.

Only a few counts were recorded for this clonotype. The CDR3 nucleotides are TGCGCCAGCACAGAGAGCGAGCAGTACGTC. It specifies CASTESEQYV. The chain couples TRBV4-3 to TRBJ2-7, with unresolved D. CDR1 and CDR2 (germline): LGHNA, YSLEER. The CDR3 extends over 10 amino acids. The germline V and J ends were trimmed by 7 bases and 6 bases, with 7 bases remaining between them.

This clonotype has only a few counts. V gene TRBV5-4 combines with J gene TRBJ2-4; unclear D gene. There are 16 residues in the CDR3. V gave up 1 base and J gave up 0 bases, with 11 bases separating them. The V gene's germline CDR1 is SGHNT and CDR2 YYREEE (reference sequence). The chain's CDR3 is CASSLRPAQAKNIQYF. CDR3 nucleotides: TGTGCCAGCAGCTTGCGTCCGGCGCAAGCCAAAAACATTCAGTACTTC.

This clonotype was recorded many times. V gene TRBV6-5 combines with J gene TRBJ2-2; D is unclear. V lost 0 bases and J 2 bases, leaving 4 bases between the germline ends. This CDR3 region has 14 residues. CDR1 and CDR2 from the germline V gene are MNHEY and SVGAGI. The DNA for the CDR3 is TGTGCCAGCAGTTACTCGGGAAACACCGGGGAGCTGTTTTTT. Its translation: CASSYSGNTGELFF.

This clonotype came up a few times. The rearrangement uses TRBV6-1 and TRBJ2-3; either TRBD1 or TRBD2 may fit D (7 bases each). CDR1 and CDR2 (germline): MNHNS, SASEGT. This CDR3 contains 16 residues. V was cut by 11 bases and J by 0 bases, with 21 bases left in between. The CDR3 nucleotides read TGTGCCTCCAGGGGGGGTACTAGCTATAGCACAGATACGCAGTATTTT. Protein product: CASRGGTSYSTDTQYF.